The 2 T cell receptor beta chains presented below share a single source sample, sequenced in a study of Graves' ophthalmopathy and Graves' hyperthyroidism. Amplification from RNA transcripts yielded the TCR beta CDR3 regions. HTBI primers served in a first-round RT-PCR, which a second-round multiplex PCR followed. In TCRdb, the multiplex PCR reads were re-called with MiXCR into one record per CDR3 protein. The top ten clones hold 8.5% to 14% of a sample with 1 million to 1.3 million distinct CDR3 sequences, around a third of them seen once. The sequencing sample was made of peripheral blood or thyroid tissue (not recorded which). Receptors were obtained from an adult man with Graves' hyperthyroidism.

The rearrangement joins TRBV4-3 to TRBJ2-6; a possible D gene is TRBD2 (5 bases). In germline, CDR1 is LGHNA, CDR2 YSLEER. The ends were cut back, 0 bases at V and 0 bases at J, with 12 bases in the middle. The CDR3 runs 18 residues. The CDR3 loop reads CASSQDLSGNSGANVLTF. DNA for the CDR3: TGCGCCAGCAGCCAAGATCTTTCGGGAAACTCTGGGGCCAACGTCCTGACTTTC.

J is TRBJ2-7 and V is TRBV7-9; D perhaps matches TRBD2 (6 bases). V was cut by 5 bases and J by 0 bases, with 26 bases left in between. CDR3 length equals 19 residues. Germline assignment: CDR1 SEHNR and CDR2 FQNEAQ (reference sequence). The CDR3 spells CASSPDWGEASETSYEQYF. Written as DNA, the CDR3 is TGTGCCAGCAGCCCAGACTGGGGTGAAGCTAGCGAAACCTCCTACGAGCAGTACTTC.